This TCR beta chain stems from a study of blood T cell repertoires in COVID-19. Looking at the study overall: Nucleic acid was either cDNA or gDNA, and it came from T cells, B-cell-depleted T cells, or PBMCs.

The CDR3 contains 15 residues. Between the trimmed V and J ends, which lost 6 bases and 5 bases, there was a span of 16 bases. The V gene's germline CDR1 is MNHNY and CDR2 SVGAGI (reference sequence). Participants reported their clinical history, and cohort assignment relied on those reports. The method was immunoSEQ multiplex PCR; TCRdb's version includes in-frame clones alone and lacks a portion of them. Of 180,000 or so clones in the sample, roughly 89% were seen once. This clonotype was obtained from a woman in her 40s with acute COVID-19. The sequencing input was PBMCs or T cells enriched from blood (not recorded which). The rearrangement links TRBV6-6 to TRBJ1-4, with TRBD1 as a possible D gene (5 bases). CDR3 sequence reads: CASSSPSGRNEKLFF. The CDR3 nucleotides are TGTGCCAGCAGCTCTCCCTCAGGGAGGAATGAAAAACTGTTTTTT.